Listed here are 17 T cell receptor beta chains from one sample, sequenced in a study of post-analysis software for immune sequencing data (dated by TCRdb to the mid-2010s). The investigation overall reported the following: Patients showed significantly higher frequencies than controls for about five TRBV segments, among them TRBV5-6, TRBV5-1 and TRBV20-1.

What these receptors recognize is not known. Receptor libraries were prepared by PCR. The reads were generated on an Illumina HiSeq 2500. To reduce PCR and sequencing biases, unique molecular identifiers were incorporated into the TCR beta cDNA libraries. TCRdb applied fastp at Q25 and MiXCR to the public reads, then kept only in-frame beta chains. When rows share a CDR3 protein, they turn into one entry using the most common DNA and genes. The sample data list roughly 670,000 distinct CDR3 sequences, and roughly three fifths of these were observed just once. The top ten hold around 10% of the sample. Sequenced: blood. The receptors come from a girl aged 2-10 years with multiple sclerosis.

This clonotype was recorded a few times. The chain uses TRBV10-3 and TRBJ2-5, with 10 positions matching TRBD2. The CDR3 length is 17 residues. The ends lost 4 bases at V and 3 bases at J; junction bases unmatched: 11. CDR1 ENHRY and CDR2 SYGVKD come from the germline V gene. CDR3 nucleotide sequence: TGTGCCATCAGTGGTGGAACGGGACTAGCGTTTAAAGAGACCCAGTACTTC. Its translation is CAISGGTGLAFKETQYF.

V usage is TRBV7-2 and J usage is TRBJ2-6; D is unresolved. The CDR3 covers 14 residues. Germline lookup yields CDR1 SGHTA and CDR2 FQGNSA. Trimming left V 5 bases short and J 2 bases short, with 7 bases between. The CDR3 DNA follows: TGTGCCAGCAGCCCGGTCCCTGGGGCCAACGTCCTGACTTTC. It encodes CASSPVPGANVLTF.

This clonotype was detected a few times. The chain recombines TRBV7-9 with TRBJ2-1, with 14 bases matching TRBD2. Germline V lookup: CDR1 SEHNR, CDR2 FQNEAQ (reference sequence). The CDR3 totals 17 residues. V lost 4 bases to trimming and J lost 12 bases; unmatched junction nucleotides: 14. CDR3 in DNA: TGTGCCAGCAGCTCGGAACCGGGACTAGCGGGAGACTGGTCGCAGTTCTTC. The encoded protein is CASSSEPGLAGDWSQFF.

This clonotype was observed a handful of times. V gene TRBV7-3 combines with J gene TRBJ2-1, with 15 bases identical to TRBD2. CDR3 size: 21 residues. Unmatched junction bases numbered 15, after V lost 4 bases and J lost 2 bases. CDR1 is SGHTA, CDR2 FQGTGA, per germline. CDR3 DNA: TGTGCCAGCAGCTCCCCAGGGACCGGGACTAGCGGGAGGACTACCTACAATGAGCAGTTCTTC. This gives the protein CASSSPGTGTSGRTTYNEQFF.

This clonotype was recorded a few times. The J gene is TRBJ1-1, the V gene TRBV4-1; a possible D gene is TRBD1 (5 bases). Germline-derived CDR1 and CDR2 are MGHRA and YSYEKL. The CDR3 is 17 amino acids. Deletions cut 0 bases from V and 1 base from J, with 15 bases between. In DNA, the CDR3 is TGCGCCAGCAGCCAAGATCCATCGGGGCTTGGGAACACTGAAGCTTTCTTT. Protein sequence: CASSQDPSGLGNTEAFF.

This chain uses TRBV20-1 with TRBJ2-5; D may correspond to TRBD1 or TRBD2 (5 bases each). This CDR3 has 16 residues. Trimming pared 1 base from V and 4 bases from J, leaving 19 bases between. The V gene's germline CDR1 is DFQATT and CDR2 SNEGSKA (reference sequence). DNA for the CDR3: TGCAGTGCTAGAGGTGGGGCTAGCTACCCTGGAGAGACCCAGTACTTC. This sequence encodes CSARGGASYPGETQYF.

This rearrangement joins TRBV5-1 to TRBJ2-5; TRBD2 matches at 10 bases. Trimming at V came to 2 bases and at J to 3 bases, leaving 7 bases not matched to a gene. Germline V lookup: CDR1 SGHRS, CDR2 YFSETQ. The CDR3 spans 16 residues. CDR3 DNA sequence: TGCGCCAGCAGCTTATCGCCTAGCGGGAGCAAAGAGACCCAGTACTTC. This sequence encodes CASSLSPSGSKETQYF.

This clonotype came up once. The rearrangement uses TRBV2 and TRBJ2-1; 9 nucleotides align to TRBD1. The CDR3 runs to 16 residues. V dropped 3 bases and J dropped 9; count of bases not matched to a gene: 12. Germline-derived CDR1 and CDR2 are SNHLY and FYNNEI. CDR3 sequence: CASSEIGGQGIGEQFF. The CDR3, as DNA: TGTGCCAGCAGTGAGATAGGGGGACAGGGTATCGGTGAGCAGTTCTTC.

This clonotype was recorded a few times. CDR3: CASSLGISTQYF. The DNA for the CDR3 is TGTGCCAGCAGCTTGGGAATTTCGACGCAGTATTTT. This chain uses TRBV7-9 with TRBJ2-3; no clear D gene. CDR1 and CDR2 (germline): SEHNR, FQNEAQ (reference sequence). Trimming pared 3 bases from V and 9 bases from J, leaving 10 bases between. The CDR3 consists of 12 residues.

The chain employs TRBV2 and TRBJ2-5; the D call may be TRBD1 or TRBD2 (5 bases each). Between the trimmed V and J ends, which lost 3 bases and 11 bases, there was a span of 22 bases. This CDR3 contains 15 residues. CDR1 SNHLY and CDR2 FYNNEI come from the germline V gene. In DNA form, the CDR3 reads TGTGCCAGCAGTGACCCTCGCCGGGACGGAAGAGAGCAGTACTTC. Its translation: CASSDPRRDGREQYF.

This clonotype was observed a few times. CDR3: CASSVHSAGSYNEQFF. The CDR3, as DNA: TGTGCCAGCAGTGTACATAGCGCGGGATCCTACAATGAGCAGTTCTTC. The J gene is TRBJ2-1, the V gene TRBV6-4; maybe TRBD2 (6 bases). The CDR3 runs 16 residues. The germline V gene encodes CDR1 MRHNA and CDR2 SNTAGT. Between the trimmed V and J ends, which lost 4 bases and 1 base, there was a span of 14 bases.

The rearrangement links TRBV12-3 or TRBV12-4 to TRBJ2-1; a possible D gene is TRBD1 (5 bases). The CDR3 length is 15 residues. The V end was cut by 5 bases, the J end by 7 bases, with 18 bases between. CDR3 in DNA: TGTGCCAGCAGTCCCTTAGGTGGCAGGGAAAATGAGCAGTTCTTC. Translated, it gives CASSPLGGRENEQFF.

J is TRBJ1-2 and V is TRBV6-5, with D possibly TRBD1 on 6 matching bases. Germline values: CDR1 MNHEY, CDR2 SVGAGI. The CDR3 loop spans 15 amino acids. The ends were cut back, 6 bases at V and 0 bases at J, with 14 bases in the middle. The CDR3 loop is CASRPWTVANYGYTF. The CDR3 nucleotides are TGTGCCAGCAGACCCTGGACAGTAGCTAACTATGGCTACACCTTC.

This clonotype has only a few counts. This sequence joins TRBV11-2 and TRBJ2-3; 8 bases are shared with TRBD2. V dropped 5 bases and J dropped 6; count of bases not matched to a gene: 10. Germline CDR1 and CDR2: SGHAT and FQNNGV. The length of the CDR3 is 15 residues. The CDR3 protein is CASSRGSGSLDTQYF. In DNA, the CDR3 is TGTGCCAGCAGCCGTGGGAGCGGGAGTTTGGATACGCAGTATTTT.

This sequence joins TRBV27 and TRBJ2-1, with D perhaps assigned TRBD1 or TRBD2 (5 bases each). Trimming removed 2 bases at V and 0 bases at J, with 11 bases between. There are 16 residues in the CDR3. Looked up from germline, CDR1 is MNHEY and CDR2 is SMNVEV (reference sequence). The CDR3 DNA follows: TGTGCCAGCAGTTTAGGGCAGGGAGACTCCTACAATGAGCAGTTCTTC. Protein sequence: CASSLGQGDSYNEQFF.

The chain has TRBV3-1 and TRBJ2-5, with unresolved D. This CDR3 contains 15 residues. CDR1 is LGHDT and CDR2 is YNNKEL in the germline V gene (reference sequence). Trimming shortened V by 1 base and J by 4 bases, and 13 bases separated the two germline ends. The CDR3 region has the DNA TGTGCCAGCAGCCAAGCCCCGGAGAGTGGAGAGACCCAGTACTTC. Residues: CASSQAPESGETQYF.

This clonotype was counted a few times. The chain links TRBV7-2 to TRBJ1-2; D uncertain. V lost 3 bases, J lost 2 bases, and 7 bases lay in between. The CDR3 length is 13 residues. The V gene's germline CDR1 is SGHTA and CDR2 FQGNSA. This CDR3 is CASSFSLNYGYTF. CDR3 DNA: TGTGCCAGCAGCTTTTCACTAAACTATGGCTACACCTTC.